The clone carrying this T cell receptor (beta chain) was recorded a few times. These data come from a study of T cells in Graves' hyperthyroidism and ophthalmopathy. Amplification of TCR beta CDR3 regions was performed using RNA transcripts as template. First-round RT-PCR of the TCR CDR3 relied on the HTBI primer set. A single record per CDR3 protein comes from TCRdb applying MiXCR to the multiplex PCR reads. The table has approximately 600,000 distinct CDR3 sequences, more than 13% seen once; the top ten hold about 6.6%. The sequencing input was blood. The sequence was obtained from a woman under 30 with Graves' ophthalmopathy.

CDR3: CSAWPLWETQYF. The CDR3 DNA reads TGCAGTGCCTGGCCCCTTTGGGAGACCCAGTACTTC. The chain uses TRBV20-1 and TRBJ2-5; D is unclear. The germline gives CDR1 DFQATT, CDR2 SNEGSKA (reference sequence). There are 12 residues in the CDR3. V shed 6 bases and J shed 5 bases, with 13 bases lying between them.